What follows are 17 T cell receptor beta chains derived from one specimen sequenced in a study of T-cell reconstitution after alpha-beta-depleted transplantation in children. Unique molecular identifiers were incorporated during preparation of the TCRbeta library. In TCRdb, the PCR reads were re-called with MiXCR into one record per CDR3 protein. Seen here are around 420,000 distinct CDR3 sequences, about 17% observed once, and the top ten hold approximately 29%. The material was PBMCs, mostly from graft donor cells, obtained 360 days after TCRalphabeta/CD19-depleted stem cell transplant. Receptors were obtained from a boy under two years old who had a stem cell transplant for Wiskott-Aldrich syndrome, so the T cells may come from the graft donor.

The CDR3 here is CAISESRGTASTDTQYF. For the CDR3, the DNA is TGTGCCATCAGTGAGTCGCGAGGGACCGCGAGCACAGATACGCAGTATTTT. The chain employs TRBV10-3 and TRBJ2-3; the D call may be TRBD1 or TRBD2 (5 bases each). The CDR3 covers 17 residues. With 0 bases removed from V and 0 bases from J, the gap between germline ends came to 13 bases. Germline CDR1 ENHRY, CDR2 SYGVKD.

The chain has TRBV7-9 and TRBJ2-7, with D unclear. The CDR3 has 11 amino acids. Germline CDR1 reads SEHNR; CDR2 reads FQNEAQ (reference sequence). The germline V and J ends were trimmed by 5 bases and 2 bases, with 4 bases remaining between them. The CDR3 spells CASSNAYEQYF. The CDR3 DNA sequence: TGTGCCAGCAGCAATGCCTACGAGCAGTACTTC.

This clonotype was recorded at least ten times. The genes are TRBV12-3 or TRBV12-4 and TRBJ1-1; 9 nucleotides agree with TRBD1. J was trimmed by 4 bases and V by 4 bases; bases with no gene match: 4. The CDR3 loop spans 14 amino acids. CDR3 bases: TGTGCCAGCAGTTCCCAGACAGGGGGCACTGAAGCTTTCTTT. This translates into CASSSQTGGTEAFF.

The rearrangement joins TRBV11-2 to TRBJ2-7; unclear D gene. Germline V lookup: CDR1 SGHAT, CDR2 FQNNGV. Trimming took off 2 bases at V and 0 bases at J, with 8 bases between the two ends. The CDR3 is 14 amino acids. The CDR3 DNA sequence: TGTGCCAGCAGCTTATACCCTATCTCCTACGAGCAGTACTTC. Translating gives CASSLYPISYEQYF.

This clonotype was detected only a few times. This chain uses TRBV27 with TRBJ2-7, with 8 nucleotides matching TRBD2. This CDR3 has 15 residues. V shed 2 bases, J shed 6 bases, and the junction held 9 bases outside the gene matches. Germline CDR1 MNHEY, CDR2 SMNVEV (reference sequence). The CDR3 here is CASSLVPSGSAEQYF. Here the CDR3 DNA reads TGTGCCAGCAGTTTAGTCCCCAGCGGGAGTGCCGAGCAGTACTTC.

A few counts support this clonotype. This chain links TRBV10-3 with TRBJ2-5; the match to TRBD2 covers 7 bases. Trimming took 4 bases from V and 2 from J; bases not matched to a gene: 7. This CDR3 has 15 amino acids. Germline CDR1 is ENHRY and CDR2 is SYGVKD. In DNA form, the CDR3 reads TGTGCCATCAGTGGGAGCCGGGGGGTTCAAGAGACCCAGTACTTC. Its protein product is CAISGSRGVQETQYF.

J is TRBJ2-7 and V is TRBV25-1; D not certain. V lost 0 bases and J 2 bases, leaving 5 bases between the germline ends. Germline lookup yields CDR1 MGHDK and CDR2 SYGVNS. CDR3 length: 13 amino acids. Here the CDR3 DNA reads TGTGCCAGCAGTGAATATGTAGCCTACGAGCAGTACTTC. Translating it yields CASSEYVAYEQYF.

V and J are TRBV11-1 and TRBJ2-1; 11 bases match TRBD2. Trimming took 3 bases from V and 8 from J; bases not matched to a gene: 6. The CDR3 consists of 15 residues. CDR1 is SGHAT and CDR2 is FQDESV in the germline V gene (reference sequence). This CDR3 reads CASSFPLAGEHEQFF. The CDR3 DNA sequence: TGTGCCAGCAGCTTCCCACTAGCGGGAGAGCATGAGCAGTTCTTC.

V is TRBV24-1 and J is TRBJ2-2; TRBD2 might be the D (6 bases). CDR3 size: 15 residues. The germline V and J ends were trimmed by 4 bases and 7 bases, with 15 bases remaining between them. Germline loops: CDR1 KGHDR, CDR2 SFDVKD. The CDR3 sequence is CATSEPGRGGGELFF. As DNA, the CDR3 is TGTGCCACCAGTGAACCCGGGAGAGGAGGCGGGGAGCTGTTTTTT.

The V and J genes are TRBV7-8 and TRBJ2-7, with a possible D match to TRBD1 (5 bases). Germline V lookup: CDR1 SGHVS, CDR2 FQNEAQ. Between the trimmed V and J ends, which lost 5 bases and 5 bases, there was a span of 16 bases. This CDR3 contains 14 residues. The CDR3 region has the DNA TGTGCCAGCAGCGGACGCGCGTTAGGGGACGAGCAGTACTTC. This translates into CASSGRALGDEQYF.

This clonotype was observed many times. V and J are TRBV12-3 or TRBV12-4 and TRBJ2-7, with 9 bases that match TRBD1. The CDR3 contains 17 residues. V gave up 5 bases and J gave up 2 bases; unmatched junction bases: 13. The CDR3 DNA reads as TGTGCCAGCAGTCGGCCGGGACAGGGAACACGGCCCTACGAGCAGTACTTC. Protein: CASSRPGQGTRPYEQYF.

The chain employs TRBV12-3 or TRBV12-4 and TRBJ2-6; D may be TRBD2 (6 bases). The CDR3 spans 18 residues. V lost 5 bases and J 0 bases, leaving 17 bases between the germline ends. For the CDR3, the DNA is TGTGCCAGCAGTGGGGGACTCACTCCTTTCTCTGGGGCCAACGTCCTGACTTTC. Its translation: CASSGGLTPFSGANVLTF.

This clonotype came up a few times. The V and J genes are TRBV15 and TRBJ1-5, with no clear D. Trimming removed 4 bases from V and 6 bases from J, with 13 bases in between. Germline loops: CDR1 LNHNV, CDR2 YYDKDF (reference sequence). CDR3 length: 14 residues. CDR3 loop: CATSKLAGSQPQHF. The CDR3 bases are TGTGCCACCAGCAAACTGGCGGGGAGTCAGCCCCAGCATTTT.

At least ten counts were recorded for this clonotype. The rearrangement links TRBV20-1 to TRBJ2-5; TRBD1 agrees at 7 bases. V lost 3 bases and J lost 6; bases outside the gene matches: 7. There are 13 residues in the CDR3. Germline loops: CDR1 DFQATT, CDR2 SNEGSKA (reference sequence). The CDR3 DNA follows: TGCAGTGCTAGCCTAACACAGGGGCAGACCCAGTACTTC. It yields the protein CSASLTQGQTQYF.

This clonotype was counted many times. The rearrangement links TRBV7-8 to TRBJ2-3; possible D gene TRBD2, 6 bases. The CDR3 contains 16 residues. Germline V gene data show CDR1 as SGHVS and CDR2 as FQNEAQ. Deletions cut 1 base from V and 6 bases from J, with 17 bases between. CDR3 loop: CASSLDSPRDGDTQYF. In DNA form, the CDR3 reads TGTGCCAGCAGCTTAGATTCCCCGCGGGATGGGGATACGCAGTATTTT.

The chain recombines TRBV5-1 with TRBJ2-4; D is perhaps TRBD1 or TRBD2 (6 bases each). Germline CDR1 and CDR2: SGHRS and YFSETQ. Trimming stripped 0 bases from V and 0 bases from J, with 13 bases between. This CDR3 contains 17 residues. CDR3 residues: CASSLGQGGLAKNIQYF. The CDR3 nucleotides read TGCGCCAGCAGCTTGGGGCAAGGGGGACTAGCCAAAAACATTCAGTACTTC.

This clonotype was found a few times. In DNA, the CDR3 is TGCGCCAGCAGCCAAGTACTAGCGGGAGCCGCGAACACCGGGGAGCTGTTTTTT. Translation gives CASSQVLAGAANTGELFF. This chain links TRBV4-3 with TRBJ2-2, with 11 bases matching TRBD2. Looked up from germline, CDR1 is LGHNA and CDR2 is YSLEER. CDR3 length: 18 residues. The ends lost 1 base at V and 0 bases at J; junction bases unmatched: 4.